Listed here is a single TCR beta chain. There are a few counts of this clone. The antigen it binds to is not known. No base quality values were provided; no much bigger clone lies one nucleotide off. The library relied on the immunoSEQ multiplex PCR assay. For the multiplex PCR, a mixture combining 60 forward primers for TCR Vbeta segments and 13 reverse primers for TCR Jbeta segments was used. Amplification of the CDR3 region of rearranged TCR beta genes was performed with a multiplex PCR assay on genomic DNA. Amplified TCR beta libraries were sequenced as 87-base-pair reads on the Illumina HiSeq System. In the original analysis: Across the roughly 640 repertoires, a later analysis counted roughly 84 million unique TCR beta chains, 9.5 million to 12 million of which were shared by at least two donors. To remove PCR and sequencing errors, raw reads were error-corrected and collapsed into unique sequences using a nearest-neighbor algorithm that merged closely related sequences. CDR3 sequences were aligned to IMGT reference sequences to assign V, D and J gene segments. For a sequence to be retained, a match of at least six nucleotides to both a V gene segment and a J gene segment was required. A rearrangement counted as productive if the CDR3 had no stop codons and remained in frame with V and J, and every other rearrangement counted as non-productive. CDR3 was defined by IMGT convention, running from the second conserved V-encoded cysteine to the conserved J-encoded phenylalanine. The earlier analysis of 587 of the donors excluded sequences that lacked an unambiguous match to a single V gene segment. In an earlier analysis of almost 600 of the donors, a V segment was called functional when productive rearrangements were above 56.7%, and segregating when the standard deviation between donors exceeded 5%. A statistical classification framework was developed to diagnose cytomegalovirus status using the catalog of TCR beta chain sequences. A later analysis assigned V and J genes by comparing TCR nucleotide sequences with IMGT/GENE-DB human TR gene sequences. Using the TCRdist pipeline, a later analysis assigned CDR3 sequences along with most-parsimonious VDJ recombination scenarios. In a later analysis, each TCR beta chain was defined by its CDR3 amino acid sequence together with its V-gene family, and reads without a unique V-gene family were excluded. In a later analysis, 500 to 700 highly shared, low-generation-probability nucleotide sequences were removed to address suspected cross-contamination and a sequencing artifact. For each public chain, a later analysis derived a clonal expansion index from normalized ranks of inferred template counts within each repertoire. A later analysis computed generation probabilities with a VDJ recombination model fitted to out-of-frame rearrangements, and checked the results against IGoR. A later analysis scored TCR-TCR, TCR-HLA and TCR-CMV co-occurrence with hypergeometric tests, applying a repertoire-size bias correction to TCR pairs. In a later analysis, false discovery rates were estimated by permuting HLA or CMV assignments 20 times. In a later analysis, co-occurring TCRs were grouped using DBSCAN, with TCRdist sequence similarity added in when clustering inside HLA-allele-positive subsets. Repertoires with fewer than 30,000 or more than 120,000 public chains, plus five repertoires with anomalous nucleotide sharing, were excluded from co-occurrence clustering. Held by TCRdb, this immuneACCESS table contains in-frame sequences only and omits some clones. Under half of the omission traces to an unresolved V gene where checked; the cause of the rest is unknown. The V and J calls and clone size come from that table; D and trimming were worked out from the DNA. In all, the sample holds approximately 170,000 clones, and around 75% of those were seen once. The ten largest make up less than 4% of the sample.

The data originate from a study of cytomegalovirus exposure and HLA in healthy donors (dated by TCRdb to 2016 to 2017). Looking at the study overall: An earlier analysis of about 530 of the donors reported around 280 Gb of sequence data and 117 million unique TCR beta sequences obtained from 150 million to 200 million T cells. About 310 gigabases of sequencing data and around 87 million unique TCR sequences were included in an early release covering around 650 HLA-typed donors. The genetic ancestry cluster associated with self-reported Caucasian donors included approximately 85% of the approximately 430 genotyped donors. The study was designed to test whether signatures of past pathogen exposure could be identified by cataloging public T cell receptors. Using immunosequencing, the study profiled T cell repertoires from approximately 700 subjects and related those repertoires to cytomegalovirus serostatus. In addition to the first cohort of roughly 670 subjects, a separate validation cohort of 130 or so different subjects was used. To predict cytomegalovirus infection status, the study brought together high-throughput TCR immunosequencing, statistical association of individual TCRs with disease status, and machine learning. To study patterns of TCR occurrence, a later analysis re-analyzed previously published TCR beta repertoires from around 700 donors and added high-resolution HLA genotyping. The later analysis used no new phenotypic data to find candidate immune exposures, relying instead on TCR beta sequences and their occurrence across donors. An earlier analysis of roughly 580 of the donors used high-throughput TCR beta sequencing to judge whether each TCR beta V gene segment behaved as functional or pseudogenic. Donor age, sex, ethnicity and CMV serostatus were compiled together with the repertoire data. A later genetic analysis used genome-wide SNP genotypes for about 60% of the roughly 700 donors, treating that subset as a discovery cohort. All discovery cohort repertoires had been generated using a single sequencing platform. HLA typing included class I and class II loci at four-digit resolution. The number of typed donors differed by locus: roughly 620-630 for A, B, C, DRB1 and DQB1; some 500 for DQA1; 600 to 610 for DPA1; and roughly 450 for DPB1. A handful of DR-DQ haplotypes were handled as single units for association and clustering because linkage in the cohort was strong. Among over 350 genotyped donors of the cohort, an average of approximately 250,000 unique TCR beta nucleotide sequences were sequenced per donor, roughly a sixth of them non-productive.

CDR1 and CDR2, per the germline V gene (reference sequence), are MNHEY and SMNVEV. A distance of 11 bases separates the germline ends of V and J, which lose 3 bases and 5 bases respectively. There are 14 amino acids in the CDR3, from cysteine to phenylalanine inclusive. The CDR3 DNA has 42 bases and is translated from base 1. The cohort consisted of hundreds of healthy bone marrow donors. At the time of sampling, all cohort members were nominally healthy, though unrecorded immune exposures were likely present. The donor tested CMV seropositive, placing the donor among the 289 seropositive members of the cohort. Each donor provided a peripheral blood sample, and peripheral blood mononuclear cells were used for TCR beta sequencing. The Qiagen DNeasy Blood Extraction Kit was used to extract genomic DNA from the blood cell samples. The paper's findings and limits, for the study overall: In the study, roughly 160 TCR beta chains were listed as associated with cytomegalovirus. Because some donors lacked HLA typing at each locus, the association tests relied only on the typed subset. Broadly in line with IMGT annotations, most TCR beta V segments showed up in productive rearrangements about 90% or about 30% of the time in an earlier analysis of about 500 of the donors. Cytomegalovirus status was reported to be diagnosed by the classifier with high specificity and sensitivity in both the original and validation cohorts. Immune exposure information for the cohort was limited to CMV serostatus. Some IMGT-functional V segments, including TRBV6-2 and TRBV6-3, could not be told apart with the 87-base-pair reads, so those segments were excluded. It was suggested by the authors that the approach could potentially be generalized to other disease states and immunological phenotypes. When HLA alleles, especially DR and DQ, strongly co-occurred, TCR associations were difficult to assign to individual alleles. According to a later analysis, TCR association rates differed among HLA loci, with DRB1 alleles showing the most associated TCRs and HLA-C alleles showing the fewest. An association between a missense DCLRE1C variant and V-gene and J-gene trimming of TCR beta chains was found in a later genetic analysis and replicated in an independent cohort. In a later analysis, HLA-associated TCR beta chains were found to be more clonally expanded and to have lower generation probabilities than equally common non-associated chains. At a false discovery rate of 0.05, a later analysis linked some 18,000 TCR beta sequences to specific HLA alleles. In a later analysis, most CMV-associated TCR beta chains were found to appear HLA-restricted, with HLA associations seemingly driven largely by CMV exposure. A few of the identified cytomegalovirus-associated TCR beta chains were confirmed in vitro to be specific for cytomegalovirus antigens. A further reported finding was that TCR beta sequences accurately predicted the HLA-A and HLA-B alleles for most subjects in the first cohort. Roughly 17 rarely observed V segments, including chromosome 9 orphons, were excluded from the earlier analysis of approximately 600 of the donors because counts were too low. A group of highly shared sequence variants was considered likely to be a technical artifact of the sequencing pipeline. The presence/absence analyses assumed that sequencing depth was roughly uniform across donors, and that assumption may not be true. In this cohort, only TCR beta chains were sequenced, and detectable features were limited by the absence of alpha or paired-chain data. In a later analysis, several top co-occurrence clusters were reported to appear linked to parvovirus B19, influenza, CMV and Epstein-Barr virus. Linkage disequilibrium might explain the correlated functional status among segregating V segments, but an unknown experimental factor could not be excluded. While some public TCRs were present in many individuals, most TCR sequences turned up only very rarely across donors. Compared with the roughly 670-donor mean, donors in an Asian-associated ancestry cluster had fewer N-insertions in productive TCRs, according to a later genetic analysis.

The rearranged segments are TRBV27 and TRBJ1-5, and TRBD1 may be the D gene, going by 5 matching bases. The specimen sequenced was PBMCs. The receptor's source is a woman aged 30 to 39 in good health and CMV-seropositive. At the DNA level, the sequence is TGTGCCAGCAGTTTGCGGGGGGTGGATCAGCCCCAGCATTTT. Its protein is CASSLRGVDQPQHF.